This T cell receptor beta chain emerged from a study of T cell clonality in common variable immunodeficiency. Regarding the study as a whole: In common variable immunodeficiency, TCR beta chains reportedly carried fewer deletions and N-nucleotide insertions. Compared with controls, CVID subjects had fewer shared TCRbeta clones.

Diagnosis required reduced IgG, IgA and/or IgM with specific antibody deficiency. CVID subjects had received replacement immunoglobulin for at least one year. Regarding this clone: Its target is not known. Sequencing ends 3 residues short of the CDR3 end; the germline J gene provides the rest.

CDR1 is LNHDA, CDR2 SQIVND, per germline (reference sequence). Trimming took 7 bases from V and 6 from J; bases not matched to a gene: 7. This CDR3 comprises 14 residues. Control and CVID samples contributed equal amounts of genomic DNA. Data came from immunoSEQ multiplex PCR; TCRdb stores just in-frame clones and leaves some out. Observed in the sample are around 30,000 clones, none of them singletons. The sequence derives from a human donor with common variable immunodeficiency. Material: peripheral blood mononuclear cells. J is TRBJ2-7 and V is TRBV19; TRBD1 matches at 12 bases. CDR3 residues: CASKCGTGGCEQYF. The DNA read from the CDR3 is TGTGCCAGTAAATGCGGGACAGGGGGCTGCGAG.